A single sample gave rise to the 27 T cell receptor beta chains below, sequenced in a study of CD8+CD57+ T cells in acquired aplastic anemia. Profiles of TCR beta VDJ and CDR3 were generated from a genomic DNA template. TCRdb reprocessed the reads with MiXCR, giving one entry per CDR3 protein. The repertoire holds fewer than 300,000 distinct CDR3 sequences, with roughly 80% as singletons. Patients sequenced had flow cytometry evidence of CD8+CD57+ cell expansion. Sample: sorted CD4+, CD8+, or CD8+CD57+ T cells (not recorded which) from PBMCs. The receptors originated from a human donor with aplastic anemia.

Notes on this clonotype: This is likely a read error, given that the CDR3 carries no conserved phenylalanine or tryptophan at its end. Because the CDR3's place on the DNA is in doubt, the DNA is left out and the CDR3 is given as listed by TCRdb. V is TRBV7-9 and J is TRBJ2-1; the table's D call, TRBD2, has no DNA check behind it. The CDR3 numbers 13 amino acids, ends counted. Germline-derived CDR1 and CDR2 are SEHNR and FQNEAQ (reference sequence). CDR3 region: CASSFGGRQLYFG.

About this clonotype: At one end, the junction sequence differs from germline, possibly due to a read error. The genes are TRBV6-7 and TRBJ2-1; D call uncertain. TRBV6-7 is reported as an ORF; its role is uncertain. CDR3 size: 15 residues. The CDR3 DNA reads TGTGCCAGCAGTGAGGAGAAACCCTACTACAATGAGCAGCTCTTC. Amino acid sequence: CASSEEKPYYNEQLF.

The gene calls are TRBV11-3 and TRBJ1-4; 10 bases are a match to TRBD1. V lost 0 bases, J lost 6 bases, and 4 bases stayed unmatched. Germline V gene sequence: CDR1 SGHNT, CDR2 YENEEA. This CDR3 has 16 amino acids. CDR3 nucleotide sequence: TGTGCCAGCAGCTTAGATCTGACAGGGGGCTATGAAAAACTGTTTTTT. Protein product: CASSLDLTGGYEKLFF.

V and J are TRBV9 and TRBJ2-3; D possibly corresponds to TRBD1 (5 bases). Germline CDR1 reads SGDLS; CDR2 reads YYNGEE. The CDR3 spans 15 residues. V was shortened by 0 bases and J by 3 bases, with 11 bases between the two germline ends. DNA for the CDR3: TGTGCCAGCAGCGTAGGCCAGGGTGGAACAGATACGCAGTATTTT. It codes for CASSVGQGGTDTQYF.

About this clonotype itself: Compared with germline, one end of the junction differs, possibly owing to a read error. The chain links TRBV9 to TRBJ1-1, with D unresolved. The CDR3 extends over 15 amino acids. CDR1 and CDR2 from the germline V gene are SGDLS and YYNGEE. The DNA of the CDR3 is TGTGCCAGCAGCTTAGATCTCCGAGGGAACACTGAAACTTTCTTT. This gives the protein CASSLDLRGNTETFF.

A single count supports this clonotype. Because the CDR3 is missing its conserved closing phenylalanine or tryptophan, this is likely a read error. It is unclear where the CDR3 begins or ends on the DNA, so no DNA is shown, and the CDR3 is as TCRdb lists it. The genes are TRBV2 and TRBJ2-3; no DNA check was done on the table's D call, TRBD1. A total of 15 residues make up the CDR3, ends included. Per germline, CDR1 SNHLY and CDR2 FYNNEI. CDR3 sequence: CASGDGGTNTHTHCP.

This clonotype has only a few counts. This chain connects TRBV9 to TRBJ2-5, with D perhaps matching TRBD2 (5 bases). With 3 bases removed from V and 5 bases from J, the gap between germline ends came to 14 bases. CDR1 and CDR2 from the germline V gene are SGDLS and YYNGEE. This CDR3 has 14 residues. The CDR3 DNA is TGTGCCAGCAGCGCGGAACTAGGAATGGAGACCCAGTACTTC. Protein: CASSAELGMETQYF.

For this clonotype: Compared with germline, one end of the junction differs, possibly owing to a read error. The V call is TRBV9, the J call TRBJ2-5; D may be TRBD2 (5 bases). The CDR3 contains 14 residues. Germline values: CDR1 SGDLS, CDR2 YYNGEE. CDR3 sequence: CASSEVHGEQETHF. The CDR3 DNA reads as TGTGCCAGCAGCGAAGTGCACGGGGAACAAGAGACGCACTTC.

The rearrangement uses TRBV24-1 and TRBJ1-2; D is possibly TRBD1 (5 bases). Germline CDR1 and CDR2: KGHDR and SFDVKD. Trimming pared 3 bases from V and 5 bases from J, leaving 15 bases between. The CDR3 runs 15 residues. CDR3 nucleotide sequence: TGTGCCACCAGTGATCCCTGGACATCTCCGTATGGCTACACCTTC. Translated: CATSDPWTSPYGYTF.

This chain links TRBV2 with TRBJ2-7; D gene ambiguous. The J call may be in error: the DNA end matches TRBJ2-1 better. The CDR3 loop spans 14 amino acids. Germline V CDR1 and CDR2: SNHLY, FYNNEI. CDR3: CASSSSPFYYEQFF. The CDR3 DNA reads TGTGCCAGCAGCTCCTCACCGTTTTACTACGAGCAGTTCTTC.

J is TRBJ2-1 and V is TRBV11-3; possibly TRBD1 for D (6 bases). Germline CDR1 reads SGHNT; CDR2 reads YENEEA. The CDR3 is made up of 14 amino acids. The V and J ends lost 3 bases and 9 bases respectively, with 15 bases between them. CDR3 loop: CASSLSGIGGEQFF. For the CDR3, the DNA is TGTGCCAGCAGCTTGTCTGGGATAGGGGGTGAGCAGTTCTTC.

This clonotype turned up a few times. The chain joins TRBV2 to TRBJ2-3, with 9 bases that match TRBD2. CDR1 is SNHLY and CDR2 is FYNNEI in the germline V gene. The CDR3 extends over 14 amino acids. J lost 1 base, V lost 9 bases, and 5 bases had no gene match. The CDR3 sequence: CASFRTSGTDTQYF. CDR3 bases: TGTGCCAGTTTTCGGACTAGCGGCACAGATACGCAGTATTTT.

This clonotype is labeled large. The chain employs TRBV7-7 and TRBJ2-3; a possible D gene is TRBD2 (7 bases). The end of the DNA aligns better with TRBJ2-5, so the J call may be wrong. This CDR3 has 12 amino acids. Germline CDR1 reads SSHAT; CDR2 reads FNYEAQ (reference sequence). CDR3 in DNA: TGTGCCGTTCTTGGGGGGGCGGAGACCCAGTACTTC. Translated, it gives CAVLGGAETQYF.

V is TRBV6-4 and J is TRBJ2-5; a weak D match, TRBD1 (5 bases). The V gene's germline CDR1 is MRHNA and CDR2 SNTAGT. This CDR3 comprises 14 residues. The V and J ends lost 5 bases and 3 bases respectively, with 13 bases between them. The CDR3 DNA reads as TGTGCCAGCAGTTTAGGGCCCAGGGAAGAGACCCAGTACTTC. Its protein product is CASSLGPREETQYF.

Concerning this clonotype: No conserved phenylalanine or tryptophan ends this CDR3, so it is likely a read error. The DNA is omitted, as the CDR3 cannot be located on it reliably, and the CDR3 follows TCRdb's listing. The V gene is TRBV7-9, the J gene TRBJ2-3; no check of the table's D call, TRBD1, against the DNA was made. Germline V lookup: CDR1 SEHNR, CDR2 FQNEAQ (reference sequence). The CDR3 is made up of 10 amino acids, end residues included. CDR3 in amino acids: CASGLPHGVL.

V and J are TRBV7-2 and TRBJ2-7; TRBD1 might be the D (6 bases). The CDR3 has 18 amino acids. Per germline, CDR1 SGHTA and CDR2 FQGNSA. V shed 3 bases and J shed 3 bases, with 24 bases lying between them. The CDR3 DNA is TGTGCCAGCAGCTTCCGTACAGGGTATGGCTACACCTTCTACGAGCAGTACGTC. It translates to CASSFRTGYGYTFYEQYV.

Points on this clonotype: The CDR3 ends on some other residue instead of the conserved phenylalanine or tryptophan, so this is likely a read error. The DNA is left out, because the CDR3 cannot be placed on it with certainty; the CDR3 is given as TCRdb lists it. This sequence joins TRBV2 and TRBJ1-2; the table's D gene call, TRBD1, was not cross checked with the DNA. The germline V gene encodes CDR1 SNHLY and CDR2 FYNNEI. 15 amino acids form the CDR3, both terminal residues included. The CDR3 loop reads CASSYGGIHEQFFGP.

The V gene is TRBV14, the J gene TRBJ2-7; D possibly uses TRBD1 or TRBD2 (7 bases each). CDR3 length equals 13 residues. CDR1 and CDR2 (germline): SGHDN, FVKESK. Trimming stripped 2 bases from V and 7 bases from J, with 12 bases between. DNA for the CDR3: TGTGCCAGCAGCCAAAACCAGGGGGGGGAGCAGTACTTC. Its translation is CASSQNQGGEQYF.

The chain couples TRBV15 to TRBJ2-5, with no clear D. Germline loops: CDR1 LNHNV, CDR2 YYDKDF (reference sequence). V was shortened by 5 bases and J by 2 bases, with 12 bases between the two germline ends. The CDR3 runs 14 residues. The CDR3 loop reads CATSGGGVQETQYF. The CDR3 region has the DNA TGTGCCACCAGCGGCGGCGGCGTGCAAGAGACCCAGTACTTC.

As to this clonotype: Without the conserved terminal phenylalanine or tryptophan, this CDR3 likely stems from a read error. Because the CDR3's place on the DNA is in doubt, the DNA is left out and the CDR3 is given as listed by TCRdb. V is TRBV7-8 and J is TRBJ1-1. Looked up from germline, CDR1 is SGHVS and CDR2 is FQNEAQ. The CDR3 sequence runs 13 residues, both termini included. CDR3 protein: CASSVAGVPRTPG.

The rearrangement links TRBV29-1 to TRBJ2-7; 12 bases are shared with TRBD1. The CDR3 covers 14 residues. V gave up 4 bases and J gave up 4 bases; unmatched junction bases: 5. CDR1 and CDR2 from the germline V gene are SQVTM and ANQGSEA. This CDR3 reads CSVGGDRGQYEQYF. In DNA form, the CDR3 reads TGCAGCGTTGGGGGGGACAGGGGGCAATACGAGCAGTACTTC.

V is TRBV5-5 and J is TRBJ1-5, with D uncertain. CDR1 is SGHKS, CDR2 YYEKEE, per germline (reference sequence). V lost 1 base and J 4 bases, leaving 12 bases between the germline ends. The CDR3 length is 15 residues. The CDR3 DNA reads TGTGCCAGCAGCTTGTTAGTCCCGAGAAATCAGCCCCAGCATTTT. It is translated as CASSLLVPRNQPQHF.

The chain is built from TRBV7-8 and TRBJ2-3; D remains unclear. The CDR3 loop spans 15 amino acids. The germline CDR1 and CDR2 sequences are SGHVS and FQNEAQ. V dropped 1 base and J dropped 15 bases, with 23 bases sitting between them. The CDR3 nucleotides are TGTGCCAGCAGCTTAGGGGCAGGCCCCGATACGCAGTATTATTTT. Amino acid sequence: CASSLGAGPDTQYYF. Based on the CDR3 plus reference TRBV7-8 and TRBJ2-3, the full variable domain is GAGVSQSPRYKVAKRGQDVALRCDPISGHVSLFWYQQALGQGPEFLTYFQNEAQLDKSGLPSDRFFAERPEGSVSTLKIQRTQQEDSAVYLCASSLGAGPDTQYYFGPGTRLTVL.

This CDR3 is CASSLAGSYGTNVLHF. The CDR3 DNA reads TGTGCCAGCAGCTTAGCGGGTAGCTACGGGACCAACGTCCTCCACTTT. The gene calls are TRBV7-9 and TRBJ1-6, with TRBD1 as a possible D gene (5 bases). Trimming cost V 0 bases and J 15 bases, with 21 bases left between them. Germline values: CDR1 SEHNR, CDR2 FQNEAQ (reference sequence). This CDR3 has 16 residues.

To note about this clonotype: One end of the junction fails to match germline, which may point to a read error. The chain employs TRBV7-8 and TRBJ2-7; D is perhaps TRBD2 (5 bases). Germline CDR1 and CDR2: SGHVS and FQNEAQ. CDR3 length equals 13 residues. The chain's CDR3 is CASSFHPDYEEYF. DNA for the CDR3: TGTGCCAGCAGCTTTCATCCAGACTACGAGGAGTACTTC.

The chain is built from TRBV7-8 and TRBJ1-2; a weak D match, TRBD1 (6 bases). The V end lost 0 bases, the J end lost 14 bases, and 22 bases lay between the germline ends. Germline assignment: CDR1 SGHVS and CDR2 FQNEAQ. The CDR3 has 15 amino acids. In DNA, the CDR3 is TGTGCCAGCAGCTTAGCCGAGGGGACAAAAGAGACCCAGACCTTC. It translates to CASSLAEGTKETQTF.

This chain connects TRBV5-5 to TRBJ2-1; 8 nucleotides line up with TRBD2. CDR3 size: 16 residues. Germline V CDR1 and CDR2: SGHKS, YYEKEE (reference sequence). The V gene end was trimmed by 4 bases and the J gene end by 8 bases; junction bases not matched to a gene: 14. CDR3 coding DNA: TGTGCCAGCAGCGCTGGACAGTGCGGGGGGAGCGATGAGCAGTTCTTC. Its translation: CASSAGQCGGSDEQFF.